This T cell receptor beta chain appears in the sequencing data of a study of early T cells in non-severe SARS-CoV-2 infection. V was trimmed by 4 bases and J by 12 bases, leaving 24 bases between them. Germline V CDR1 and CDR2: MNHNS, SASEGT. The CDR3 contains 16 residues. MiXCR, run by TCRdb on the 5' RACE reads, gives a single entry per CDR3 protein. Here the sample spans 80,000 to 100,000 distinct CDR3 sequences, 11% to 15% being singletons. This clonotype was seen more than once but under ten times. The clonotype originates from an adult who was a healthcare worker with PCR-confirmed SARS-CoV-2 infection or an uninfected control (not recorded which). The specimen sequenced was whole blood. The rearrangement joins TRBV6-1 to TRBJ1-4; weak D call: TRBD1 (5 bases). DNA of the CDR3: TGTGCCAGCAGTGGGCCCCGGGACCGCGCGTGGGGGGAACTGTTTTTT. Translation: CASSGPRDRAWGELFF.